These T cell receptor beta chains were read from a single sample in a study of beta chain features in type 1 diabetes. Data came from immunoSEQ multiplex PCR; TCRdb stores just in-frame clones and leaves some out. The table lists about 450,000 clones, approximately 10% of them singletons. The sequencing sample was made of naive CD4+ T cells from blood. Receptors were obtained from a woman aged 18-30 years in good health. Both conserved end residues are part of each CDR3. The order of the fields is D gene, V gene, CDR3 length, clone size, J gene, CDR3 DNA, CDR3 protein. A D gene is named only where the DNA matches it firmly. Expanded clones are given a class, and other clones once, few, many or no size at all.

>TRBD1|TRBV9|14|.|TRBJ2-1
TGTGCCAGCAGCCCGGGACAGGGGAACAATGAGCAGTTCTTC
CASSPGQGNNEQFF
>.|TRBV28|13|few|TRBJ1-2
TGTGCCAGCAGTTTCGAGCAGGACTATGGCTACACCTTC
CASSFEQDYGYTF
>.|TRBV7-2|12|few|TRBJ1-4
TGTGCCAGCAGCGTGCGTTACGAAAAACTGTTTTTT
CASSVRYEKLFF
>TRBD1|TRBV28|15|few|TRBJ2-1
TGTGCCAGCAGCCTAACAGGGGGCCCCTACAATGAGCAGTTCTTC
CASSLTGGPYNEQFF
>.|TRBV4-3|13|.|TRBJ2-7
TGCGCCAGCAGCCAAGGACCCAGGGAAGCGCAGTACTTC
CASSQGPREAQYF
>.|TRBV9|13|.|TRBJ1-2
TGTGCCAGCAGCGTCCGAGCCCAGGGAGGCTACACCTTC
CASSVRAQGGYTF
>.|TRBV4-2|15|.|TRBJ1-4
TGTGCCAGCAGCCAAGAACACCGTCAAAATGAAAAACTGTTTTTT
CASSQEHRQNEKLFF
>TRBD1|TRBV7-9|15|few|TRBJ2-7
TGTGCCAGCAGCTTATTTGGGACAGGGTCTTACGAGCAGTACTTC
CASSLFGTGSYEQYF
>.|TRBV5-1|15|few|TRBJ2-2
TGCGCCAGCAGCTTGGAACTGGGGAACACCGGGGAGCTGTTTTTT
CASSLELGNTGELFF
>TRBD2|TRBV30|15|few|TRBJ2-1
TGTGCCTGGAGTGACCACCCGGGACTAGCGGGAGGGCAGTTCTTC
CAWSDHPGLAGGQFF
>TRBD2|TRBV4-2|16|.|TRBJ2-1
TGTGCCAGCAGCCAACGGTCGGTAGCGGGAGCCAATGAGCAGTTCTTC
CASSQRSVAGANEQFF
>.|TRBV7-2|13|few|TRBJ2-1
TGTGCCAGCAGCTCCCGACGTGTGGATGAGCAGTTCTTC
CASSSRRVDEQFF
>TRBD1|TRBV9|16|few|TRBJ2-1
TGTGCCAGCAGCGTAGATTCGGGACAGGTATACAATGAGCAGTTCTTC
CASSVDSGQVYNEQFF
>.|TRBV11-1|14|few|TRBJ2-7
TGTGCCAGCAGCTCCTTGACAGCGACCCCGGAAAAGTACTTC
CASSSLTATPEKYF
>.|TRBV9|15|few|TRBJ1-5
TGTGCCAGCAGCAAAGATGGGGGCTCCTATCAGCCCCAGCATTTT
CASSKDGGSYQPQHF
>TRBD2|TRBV4-3|15|.|TRBJ2-1
TGCGCCAGCAGCCCCGAAGCGGGGGTGTACAATGAGCAGTTCTTC
CASSPEAGVYNEQFF
>.|TRBV19|13|few|TRBJ2-5
TGTGCCGCAGGAACCGTGCGCGGGGAGACCCAGTACTTC
CAAGTVRGETQYF
>.|TRBV2|14|few|TRBJ2-3
TGTGCCAGCAGTGCAGTCAGGACGGGGGATACGCAGTATTTT
CASSAVRTGDTQYF
>.|TRBV5-6|12|few|TRBJ2-5
TGTGCCAGCAGCCGACGGCGGGAGACCCAGTACTTC
CASSRRRETQYF
>.|TRBV30|14|.|TRBJ1-5
TGTGCCTGGAGTGTATTAGGGAGCAATCAGCCCCAGCATTTT
CAWSVLGSNQPQHF
>.|TRBV7-9|11|few|TRBJ1-1
TGTGCCAGCAGCCGGGTCCTTGAAGCTTTCTTT
CASSRVLEAFF
>.|TRBV5-1|14|few|TRBJ1-2
TGCGCCAGCAGCTTGACAGGCTTGAACTATGGCTACACCTTC
CASSLTGLNYGYTF